Each of the 29 T cell receptor beta chains below was sequenced from the same sample in a study of vaccination and CD4 T cells after COVID-19. The sample's treatment: approximately nine-day PBMC culture with coronavirus spike peptide pools or control peptides (ViraFEST assay). No cognate antigen is known for these TCRs. With the Oncomine TCR Beta short-read assay, DNA from cultured CD4+ T cells was sequenced. TCRdb called the PCR reads again in MiXCR, with one record for every CDR3 protein. The sample yields about 22,000 distinct CDR3 sequences, roughly 33% seen once. The sequenced material came from cultured CD4+ T cells from blood. The receptors were gathered from a human donor with COVID-19.

This chain links TRBV10-3 with TRBJ2-2; 9 positions agree with TRBD2. Germline assignment: CDR1 ENHRY and CDR2 SYGVKD. Unmatched junction bases numbered 5, after V lost 3 bases and J lost 3 bases. The CDR3 covers 16 residues. The CDR3 here is CAISDKRLADTGELFF. CDR3 nucleotides: TGTGCCATCAGTGACAAGAGACTAGCGGACACCGGGGAGCTGTTTTTT.

This clonotype was picked up a small number of times. The rearrangement joins TRBV6-2 or TRBV6-3 to TRBJ2-1; D may correspond to TRBD1 or TRBD2 (6 bases each). CDR3 length: 17 residues. Between the trimmed V and J ends, which lost 2 bases and 0 bases, there was a span of 14 bases. In germline, CDR1 is MNHEY, CDR2 SVGEGT. CDR3 residues: CASSYRGGLSSYNEQFF. The CDR3, as DNA: TGTGCCAGCAGTTACCGAGGGGGGCTTAGCTCCTACAATGAGCAGTTCTTC.

This clonotype was recorded a few times. V usage is TRBV7-2 and J usage is TRBJ1-1; a weak D match, TRBD1 (5 bases). The CDR3 has 13 amino acids. Germline V lookup: CDR1 SGHTA, CDR2 FQGNSA. Trimming stripped 3 bases from V and 4 bases from J, with 9 bases between. In nucleotides, the CDR3 is TGTGCCAGCAGCTTCACAGGAGGCACTGAAGCTTTCTTT. Its translation: CASSFTGGTEAFF.

The gene calls are TRBV20-1 and TRBJ1-4; the match to TRBD1 covers 9 bases. The CDR3 spans 13 residues. The germline gives CDR1 DFQATT, CDR2 SNEGSKA (reference sequence). The ends lost 6 bases at V and 5 bases at J; junction bases unmatched: 4. CDR3 DNA sequence: TGCAGTGCACAGACAGGGGGGAATGAAAAACTGTTTTTT. The encoded protein is CSAQTGGNEKLFF.

V gene TRBV10-1 combines with J gene TRBJ2-7; D not resolved. The V end was cut by 10 bases, the J end by 5 bases, with 12 bases between. Germline V gene data show CDR1 as WNHNN and CDR2 as SYGVQD (reference sequence). The CDR3 length is 11 residues. CDR3 residues: CANLPSDEQYF. The CDR3 DNA follows: TGCGCCAACCTTCCCTCGGACGAGCAGTACTTC.

This clonotype turned up a few times. The DNA for the CDR3 is TGTGCCACCAGTCCTAGCGGGGGTGGAGATACGCAGTATTTT. It translates to CATSPSGGGDTQYF. This sequence joins TRBV24-1 and TRBJ2-3, with 10 positions matching TRBD2. CDR1 KGHDR and CDR2 SFDVKD come from the germline V gene. The CDR3 contains 14 residues. V lost 6 bases and J lost 5; bases outside the gene matches: 4.

This clonotype is large within its sample. The chain combines TRBV6-5 with TRBJ1-2; a possible D gene is TRBD1 (6 bases). The CDR3 contains 13 residues. CDR1 and CDR2 from the germline V gene are MNHEY and SVGAGI. V was clipped by 4 bases and J by 8 bases, with 14 bases between them. This CDR3 is CASSSNGQRGYTF. CDR3 bases: TGTGCCAGCAGTTCCAACGGACAGCGAGGCTACACCTTC.

This clonotype was seen a handful of times. The V gene is TRBV19, the J gene TRBJ2-5; D uncertain. CDR1 and CDR2 from the germline V gene are LNHDA and SQIVND (reference sequence). V gave up 1 base and J gave up 6 bases, with 12 bases separating them. The CDR3 consists of 14 residues. CDR3 sequence (DNA): TGTGCCAGTAGTATAGGGGTCAGCTCTAAGACCCAGTACTTC. As protein: CASSIGVSSKTQYF.

This clonotype was observed a few times. The chain employs TRBV6-5 and TRBJ1-3; D uncertain. Trimming pared 4 bases from V and 0 bases from J, leaving 10 bases between. The length of the CDR3 is 15 residues. Germline V gene lookup returns CDR1 MNHEY and CDR2 SVGAGI. The CDR3 spells CASSSYLYSGNTIYF. CDR3 bases: TGTGCCAGCAGTTCCTACCTTTACTCTGGAAACACCATATATTTT.

This clonotype has only a few counts. The J gene is TRBJ2-1, the V gene TRBV6-2 or TRBV6-3, with 8 bases aligning to TRBD2. V was clipped by 0 bases and J by 9 bases; unmatched bases: 4. CDR3 length: 14 residues. From germline, CDR1 is MNHEY and CDR2 SVGEGT. The CDR3 region is CASSYSSGVFEQFF. In nucleotides, the CDR3 is TGTGCCAGCAGTTACTCTAGCGGGGTCTTTGAGCAGTTCTTC.

This sequence joins TRBV7-2 and TRBJ1-1, with D tentatively TRBD1 (5 bases). Germline V gene lookup returns CDR1 SGHTA and CDR2 FQGNSA. The CDR3 spans 14 residues. Trimming removed 1 base at V and 8 bases at J, with 14 bases between. CDR3 amino acids: CASSLGSWGKEAFF. As DNA, the CDR3 is TGTGCCAGCAGCTTAGGTTCGTGGGGCAAGGAAGCTTTCTTT. Complete variable domain (other parts from reference TRBV7-2 and TRBJ1-1): GAGVSQSPSNKVTEKGKDVELRCDPISGHTALYWYRQSLGQGLEFLIYFQGNSAPDKSGLPSDRFSAERTGGSVSTLTIQRTQQEDSAVYLCASSLGSWGKEAFFGQGTRLTVV.

The CDR3: CASGQGSNYGYTF. As DNA, the CDR3 is TGTGCCAGTGGACAGGGCTCTAACTATGGCTACACCTTC. The chain carries TRBV6-1 and TRBJ1-2; 8 nucleotides align to TRBD1. J was trimmed by 0 bases and V by 9 bases; bases with no gene match: 3. The CDR3 length is 13 residues. Germline CDR1 is MNHNS and CDR2 is SASEGT.

This chain joins TRBV6-5 and TRBJ2-7; 7 nucleotides match TRBD1. Germline CDR1 reads MNHEY; CDR2 reads SVGAGI. V lost 3 bases to trimming and J lost 3 bases; unmatched junction nucleotides: 5. This CDR3 is 14 amino acids long. CDR3 residues: CASSYRDSLYEQYF. CDR3 bases: TGTGCCAGCAGTTATCGGGACAGTCTCTACGAGCAGTACTTC.

V is TRBV7-9 and J is TRBJ2-3, with D perhaps being TRBD1 or TRBD2 (6 bases each). The germline CDR1 and CDR2 sequences are SEHNR and FQNEAQ (reference sequence). V shed 3 bases and J shed 8 bases, with 21 bases lying between them. This CDR3 is 16 amino acids long. The DNA of the CDR3 is TGTGCCAGCAGCTTCGGGACTCAAGGAGGGGGAGGTACGCAGTATTTT. It specifies CASSFGTQGGGGTQYF.

The gene calls are TRBV11-2 and TRBJ2-7; D gene uncertain. V dropped 1 base and J dropped 0 bases, with 7 bases sitting between them. Per germline, CDR1 SGHAT and CDR2 FQNNGV. The CDR3 totals 14 residues. CDR3 region: CASSLGLNSYEQYF. The CDR3 DNA reads TGTGCCAGCAGCTTAGGTCTCAACTCCTACGAGCAGTACTTC.

This clonotype showed up just once. V is TRBV3-1 and J is TRBJ2-7; 7 nucleotides match TRBD2. Germline CDR1 reads LGHDT; CDR2 reads YNNKEL (reference sequence). The CDR3 is made up of 17 amino acids. V lost 2 bases to trimming and J lost 3 bases; unmatched junction nucleotides: 13. The CDR3 region has the DNA TGTGCCAGCAGCCAACTTTCGGGCGGGGGAGGTGTCTACGAGCAGTACTTC. Residues: CASSQLSGGGGVYEQYF.

Remarks on this clonotype: The junction differs from germline at one of its ends, possibly a read error. The rearrangement uses TRBV4-2 and TRBJ1-1, with TRBD1 identical over 7 bases. The V gene's germline CDR1 is LGHNA and CDR2 YNFKEQ. The length of the CDR3 is 13 residues. The CDR3 loop reads CASSQRGPTGAFF. The CDR3 nucleotides are TGTGCCAGCAGCCAAAGGGGGCCGACTGGAGCTTTCTTT.

The chain employs TRBV12-3 or TRBV12-4 and TRBJ2-7, with 9 bases that match TRBD2. The J segment lost 6 bases and the V segment lost 3 bases, leaving 12 bases of the junction unmatched. The CDR3 is made up of 16 amino acids. Here the CDR3 DNA reads TGTGCCAGCAGTTTGATCTTAGGGCGGGGGGGCGCCGAGCAGTACTTC. Translating gives CASSLILGRGGAEQYF.

The J gene is TRBJ2-3, the V gene TRBV5-1, with 8 bases that match TRBD1. The germline gives CDR1 SGHRS, CDR2 YFSETQ. V was pared by 4 bases and J by 2 bases, with 12 bases of the junction left unmatched. The CDR3 has 17 amino acids. The CDR3, as DNA: TGCGCCAGCAGCATCTACAGGGGGTCTATTGACACAGATACGCAGTATTTT. Translated, it gives CASSIYRGSIDTDTQYF.

The rearrangement uses TRBV28 and TRBJ1-1; 8 positions match TRBD1. The CDR3 consists of 15 residues. The germline V gene encodes CDR1 MDHEN and CDR2 SYDVKM. V was pared by 5 bases and J by 3 bases, with 8 bases of the junction left unmatched. CDR3 sequence reads: CASSPADREDTEAFF. CDR3 DNA sequence: TGTGCCAGCAGTCCAGCGGACAGGGAGGACACTGAAGCTTTCTTT.

This chain connects TRBV20-1 to TRBJ2-3; D is possibly TRBD2 (6 bases). Trimming removed 6 bases from V and 0 bases from J, with 19 bases in between. CDR1 is DFQATT, CDR2 SNEGSKA, per germline (reference sequence). CDR3 length: 16 amino acids. The CDR3 coding sequence is TGCAGTGCCCCGACGGAGGGCCCGCCTAGCACAGATACGCAGTATTTT. As protein: CSAPTEGPPSTDTQYF.

The chain has TRBV7-8 and TRBJ2-7; either TRBD1 or TRBD2 may fit D (6 bases each). Germline assignment: CDR1 SGHVS and CDR2 FQNEAQ. Trimming removed 3 bases at V and 1 base at J, with 13 bases between. This CDR3 spans 15 amino acids. The chain's CDR3 is CASSFRGLASYEQYF. The DNA for the CDR3 is TGTGCCAGCAGCTTCAGGGGACTTGCTTCCTACGAGCAGTACTTC.

This clonotype was observed a handful of times. This chain links TRBV18 with TRBJ1-5; the D gene is possibly TRBD1 (6 bases). Trimming shortened V by 2 bases and J by 7 bases, and 18 bases separated the two germline ends. This CDR3 comprises 16 residues. Germline loops: CDR1 KGHSH, CDR2 LQKENI. Written as DNA, the CDR3 is TGTGCCAGCTCACCAAGTGGCGGGGGCGCCGGGCAGCCCCAGCATTTT. Protein sequence: CASSPSGGGAGQPQHF. Using reference TRBV18 and TRBJ1-5 for the parts outside the CDR3, the full variable domain is NAGVMQNPRHLVRRRGQEARLRCSPMKGHSHVYWYRQLPEEGLKFMVYLQKENIIDESGMPKERFSAEFPKEGPSILRIQQVVRGDSAAYFCASSPSGGGAGQPQHFGDGTRLSIL.

The rearrangement uses TRBV6-1 and TRBJ1-2, with D unresolved. The V and J ends lost 8 bases and 8 bases respectively, with 15 bases between them. The CDR3 totals 12 residues. The germline V gene encodes CDR1 MNHNS and CDR2 SASEGT. CDR3 protein: CASSRERGGYTF. Here the CDR3 DNA reads TGTGCCAGCTCGCGGGAGAGAGGGGGCTACACCTTC.

This chain connects TRBV19 to TRBJ2-7; TRBD1 agrees at 7 bases. The V and J ends lost 10 bases and 1 base, in that order; junction bases with no gene match: 13. The V gene's germline CDR1 is LNHDA and CDR2 SQIVND (reference sequence). The CDR3 has 15 residues. CDR3 sequence (DNA): TGTGCCACCATCCACAGGGCAGGGGGTTCCTACGAGCAGTACTTC. Protein sequence: CATIHRAGGSYEQYF.

This clonotype has more than one count but fewer than ten. The genes are TRBV27 and TRBJ2-7; D not certain. This CDR3 comprises 12 residues. Trimming took off 7 bases at V and 4 bases at J, with 11 bases between the two ends. CDR1 and CDR2 from the germline V gene are MNHEY and SMNVEV (reference sequence). The CDR3 region has the DNA TGTGCCAGCACTCCAAAGTGGTACGAGCAGTACTTC. Translated, it gives CASTPKWYEQYF.

This clonotype was detected a few times. One end of the junction fails to match germline, which may point to a read error. The chain uses TRBV7-7 and TRBJ2-1; TRBD2 might be the D (5 bases). Looked up from germline, CDR1 is SSHAT and CDR2 is FNYEAQ (reference sequence). The CDR3 totals 15 residues. CDR3 sequence (DNA): TGTGCTAGCAGCTTAGTGGGGAGCTCCTACAATGAGCAGTTCTTC. Encoded protein: CASSLVGSSYNEQFF.

The rearrangement joins TRBV6-1 to TRBJ2-3; TRBD1 is a possible D gene (6 bases). CDR1 is MNHNS, CDR2 SASEGT, per germline. The V end was cut by 7 bases, the J end by 1 base, with 12 bases between. The CDR3 has 14 amino acids. Here the CDR3 DNA reads TGTGCCAGCACCCAGGGGTCGGGCACAGATACGCAGTATTTT. As protein: CASTQGSGTDTQYF.

This clonotype was picked up one time. This rearrangement joins TRBV20-1 to TRBJ2-7, with D possibly being TRBD2 (6 bases). CDR1 DFQATT and CDR2 SNEGSKA come from the germline V gene (reference sequence). V shed 5 bases and J shed 0 bases, with 14 bases lying between them. CDR3 length: 14 amino acids. The CDR3 DNA reads as TGCAGTGCTCCCCTCGCGGGGAGCTCCTACGAGCAGTACTTC. Its translation is CSAPLAGSSYEQYF.